The sequence of this T cell receptor (beta chain) was determined in a study of cytomegalovirus exposure and HLA in healthy donors. Study conclusions and caveats: In a later analysis, specific HLA alleles were associated with 16,000 or so TCR beta sequences at a 0.05 false discovery rate. Analysis was performed later, and it showed HLA-associated TCR beta chains to be more clonally expanded than equally common others.

The J segment lost 3 bases and the V segment lost 9 bases, leaving 6 bases of the junction unmatched. The CDR3 is 14 residues long. Germline CDR1 is WSHSY and CDR2 is SAAADI. 13 Jbeta primers and 60 Vbeta primers were used for the PCR. In the original processing: The count from a later analysis was about 80 million unique TCR beta chains, 9 million to 12 million of them shared. Measured with immunoSEQ multiplex PCR; TCRdb has only the in-frame clones, and not every one. The V and J calls and clone size are taken from that table; D and trimming were inferred from the DNA. The table lists 200,000 to 250,000 clones, about two thirds of them singletons. As regards this clone: Its specificity is unknown.

The source is a man aged 35 to 55 in good health and CMV-seropositive. This chain joins TRBV10-2 and TRBJ2-1, with 9 bases matching TRBD2. Sequenced sample: PBMCs. CDR3 coding DNA: TGCGCCAGTGGGGGCGGGGGGGTCTACAATGAGCAGTTCTTC. Its protein product is CASGGGGVYNEQFF.